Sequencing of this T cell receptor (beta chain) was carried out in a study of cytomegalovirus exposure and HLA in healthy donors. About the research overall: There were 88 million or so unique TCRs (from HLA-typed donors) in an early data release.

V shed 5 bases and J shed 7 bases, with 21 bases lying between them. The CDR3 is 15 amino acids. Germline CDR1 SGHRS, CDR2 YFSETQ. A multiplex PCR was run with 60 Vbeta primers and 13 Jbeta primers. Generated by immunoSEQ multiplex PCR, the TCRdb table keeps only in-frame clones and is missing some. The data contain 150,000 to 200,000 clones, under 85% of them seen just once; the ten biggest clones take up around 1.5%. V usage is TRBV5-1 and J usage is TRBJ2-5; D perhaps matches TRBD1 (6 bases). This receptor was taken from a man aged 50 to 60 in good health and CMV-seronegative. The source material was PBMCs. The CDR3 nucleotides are TGCGCCAGCAGAGAGATTCCGGGACATTCATGGACCCAGTACTTC. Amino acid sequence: CASREIPGHSWTQYF.